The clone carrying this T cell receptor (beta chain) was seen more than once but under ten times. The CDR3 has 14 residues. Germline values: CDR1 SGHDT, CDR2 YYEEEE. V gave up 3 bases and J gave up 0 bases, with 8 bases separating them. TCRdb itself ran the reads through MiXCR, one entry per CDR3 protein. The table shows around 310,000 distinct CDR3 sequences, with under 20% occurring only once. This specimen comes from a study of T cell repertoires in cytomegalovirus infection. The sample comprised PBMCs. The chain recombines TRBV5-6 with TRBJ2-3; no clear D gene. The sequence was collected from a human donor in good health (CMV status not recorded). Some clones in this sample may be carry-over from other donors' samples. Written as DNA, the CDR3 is TGTGCCAGCAGCTGGAGAGCTAGCACAGATACGCAGTATTTT. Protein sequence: CASSWRASTDTQYF.